Following are 28 T cell receptor beta chains from one sample sequenced in a study of blood T cells in healthy people across ages. Together with a sample-barcoded 5' primer, a J-beta primer mix was included in a second PCR lasting about 7 to 11 cycles. TCRdb processed the 5' RACE reads anew with MiXCR; each CDR3 protein has one entry. The sample carries 1,500,000 or so distinct CDR3 sequences, approximately 60% recorded once. Sequenced sample: blood. The receptors were gathered from a man younger than 35 in good health.

This chain uses TRBV10-3 with TRBJ2-3, with D possibly TRBD2 on 6 matching bases. V was cut by 9 bases and J by 2 bases, with 15 bases left in between. There are 14 residues in the CDR3. Looked up from germline, CDR1 is ENHRY and CDR2 is SYGVKD. DNA for the CDR3: TGTGCCATTGATCCCCGGGGGAACACAGATACGCAGTATTTT. Amino acids: CAIDPRGNTDTQYF.

This sequence joins TRBV4-1 and TRBJ1-2; D uncertain. This CDR3 spans 16 amino acids. Germline V lookup: CDR1 MGHRA, CDR2 YSYEKL. Between the trimmed V and J ends, which lost 4 bases and 8 bases, there was a span of 23 bases. CDR3: CASSPSLAETTMGYTF. The CDR3 nucleotides are TGCGCCAGCAGCCCTTCCTTGGCCGAGACTACAATGGGCTACACCTTC.

This chain connects TRBV6-5 to TRBJ2-1, with 10 nucleotides matching TRBD1. The trim removed 4 bases at V and 1 base at J, leaving 16 bases unmatched. CDR1 is MNHEY and CDR2 is SVGAGI in the germline V gene. The CDR3 covers 20 residues. CDR3: CASSSLPGQGTIRSYNEQFF. DNA for the CDR3: TGTGCCAGCAGTTCTTTGCCGGGACAGGGGACCATTAGGTCCTACAATGAGCAGTTCTTC.

The rearrangement joins TRBV27 to TRBJ2-3, with TRBD1 identical over 7 bases. Looked up from germline, CDR1 is MNHEY and CDR2 is SMNVEV (reference sequence). The CDR3 totals 15 residues. V trimming: 7 bases; J trimming: 2 bases; junction bases outside the gene matches: 9. CDR3 residues: CASNSGTVYTDTQYF. The CDR3 DNA is TGTGCCAGCAATTCCGGGACAGTGTACACAGATACGCAGTATTTT.

J is TRBJ2-3 and V is TRBV12-3 or TRBV12-4; 8 bases line up with TRBD2. The trim removed 5 bases at V and 4 bases at J, leaving 8 bases unmatched. This CDR3 is 15 amino acids long. The CDR3 nucleotides read TGTGCCAGCAGTCTTTCAGGACTAGCCGCAGATACGCAGTATTTT. Translating it yields CASSLSGLAADTQYF.

The CDR3 is CASSPKTENTEAFF. The CDR3 bases are TGTGCCAGCAGCCCAAAGACAGAGAACACTGAAGCTTTCTTT. The rearrangement uses TRBV12-3 or TRBV12-4 and TRBJ1-1, with D maybe TRBD1 (5 bases). Trimming removed 6 bases at V and 1 base at J, with 12 bases between. The CDR3 sequence is 14 residues long.

This clonotype turned up a few times. The chain recombines TRBV20-1 with TRBJ2-1, with 7 positions matching TRBD2. With V trimmed by 2 bases and J by 4 bases, 5 bases remained unmatched. The CDR3 is 14 amino acids. Germline V lookup: CDR1 DFQATT, CDR2 SNEGSKA (reference sequence). In DNA form, the CDR3 reads TGCAGTGCTAGATTGCCGGGGGGATACAATGAGCAGTTCTTC. The encoded protein is CSARLPGGYNEQFF.

This clonotype was observed a handful of times. The chain recombines TRBV12-3 or TRBV12-4 with TRBJ2-1; TRBD2 is a possible D gene (5 bases). CDR3 length: 15 amino acids. V shed 2 bases and J shed 6 bases, with 14 bases lying between them. The CDR3 region has the DNA TGTGCCAGCAGTTTAAGTCGGCTAGGAGGCAATGAGCAGTTCTTC. It is translated as CASSLSRLGGNEQFF.

The chain combines TRBV29-1 with TRBJ2-5, with 8 nucleotides matching TRBD2. J lost 11 bases, V lost 6 bases, and 11 bases had no gene match. The CDR3 totals 12 residues. Germline values: CDR1 SQVTM, CDR2 ANQGSEA. CDR3 DNA sequence: TGCAGCGTCCAAAGCGGGGGTGATGAGCAGTACTTC. It yields the protein CSVQSGGDEQYF.

In its sample, this clonotype was seen a few times. This rearrangement joins TRBV6-2 or TRBV6-3 to TRBJ2-5; 8 bases map to TRBD1. The CDR3 extends over 18 amino acids. Germline V gives CDR1 MNHEY, CDR2 SVGEGT. J lost 2 bases, V lost 0 bases, and 11 bases had no gene match. CDR3 bases: TGTGCCAGCAGTTACTCAGAATCGGTCAGGGGGCGTCAAGAGACCCAGTACTTC. Translation gives CASSYSESVRGRQETQYF.

This rearrangement joins TRBV3-1 to TRBJ1-6; D is unclear. The germline V and J ends were trimmed by 4 bases and 6 bases, with 7 bases remaining between them. This CDR3 has 13 residues. Germline V lookup: CDR1 LGHDT, CDR2 YNNKEL (reference sequence). CDR3: CASSPPGNSPLHF. CDR3 nucleotide sequence: TGTGCCAGCAGCCCGCCTGGTAATTCACCCCTCCACTTT.

This rearrangement joins TRBV6-5 to TRBJ2-1, with D unclear. V lost 4 bases and J 6 bases, leaving 16 bases between the germline ends. Germline-derived CDR1 and CDR2 are MNHEY and SVGAGI. The CDR3 is 15 amino acids. The CDR3 sequence: CASSSPPPSGNEQFF. The CDR3, as DNA: TGTGCCAGCAGTTCCCCGCCGCCCTCGGGCAATGAGCAGTTCTTC.

This clonotype came up a few times. The genes are TRBV6-6 and TRBJ1-4; TRBD1 agrees at 7 bases. Trimming at V came to 7 bases and at J to 1 base, leaving 3 bases not matched to a gene. Germline V gives CDR1 MNHNY, CDR2 SVGAGI (reference sequence). The CDR3 loop spans 14 amino acids. CDR3 DNA: TGTGCCAGCAACAGGGGTGGAACTAATGAAAAACTGTTTTTT. As protein: CASNRGGTNEKLFF.

This clonotype appeared a few times. The rearrangement links TRBV29-1 to TRBJ1-1, with D unclear. CDR3 length equals 13 residues. Germline V lookup: CDR1 SQVTM, CDR2 ANQGSEA. The V end lost 4 bases, the J end lost 0 bases, and 9 bases lay between the germline ends. The CDR3 nucleotides are TGCAGCGTTGCTCTCAGACTGAACACTGAAGCTTTCTTT. As protein: CSVALRLNTEAFF.

The chain recombines TRBV4-3 with TRBJ1-2; no firm D call. V was pared by 4 bases and J by 2 bases, with 20 bases between. CDR1 is LGHNA and CDR2 is YSLEER in the germline V gene. The CDR3 totals 17 residues. The CDR3 sequence: CASSPDFGQPLNYGYTF. The CDR3 region has the DNA TGCGCCAGCAGCCCCGATTTTGGGCAGCCATTGAACTATGGCTACACCTTC.

J is TRBJ2-7 and V is TRBV7-2; 8 bases map to TRBD1. The J segment lost 4 bases and the V segment lost 2 bases, leaving 7 bases of the junction unmatched. Looked up from germline, CDR1 is SGHTA and CDR2 is FQGNSA. The CDR3 covers 15 residues. DNA of the CDR3: TGTGCCAGCAGCTTACCGACAGGGGTAGTATACGAGCAGTACTTC. It encodes CASSLPTGVVYEQYF. Full variable domain (missing parts from reference TRBV7-2 and TRBJ2-7): GAGVSQSPSNKVTEKGKDVELRCDPISGHTALYWYRQSLGQGLEFLIYFQGNSAPDKSGLPSDRFSAERTGGSVSTLTIQRTQQEDSAVYLCASSLPTGVVYEQYFGPGTRLTVT.

This clonotype was detected a few times. The CDR3 DNA sequence: TGCAGCGTTTCGCCCGGGATGGGGGAGACCCAGTACTTC. Its translation is CSVSPGMGETQYF. The chain is built from TRBV29-1 and TRBJ2-5, with TRBD2 as a possible D gene (5 bases). The germline gives CDR1 SQVTM, CDR2 ANQGSEA. The CDR3 contains 13 residues. Trimming pared 5 bases from V and 5 bases from J, leaving 15 bases between.

This chain joins TRBV29-1 and TRBJ2-1; 13 bases align to TRBD2. The DNA end favors TRBJ2-7, so the J call may be wrong. The CDR3 length is 14 residues. Germline values: CDR1 SQVTM, CDR2 ANQGSEA. CDR3 sequence reads: CSVRGLAGVNEQYF. The CDR3 DNA is TGCAGCGTTCGAGGACTAGCGGGAGTCAATGAGCAGTACTTC.

About this clonotype: One base away lies a much larger clone, so this may be a sequencing read error. The chain combines TRBV6-2 or TRBV6-3 with TRBJ2-1; no definite D call. Between the trimmed V and J ends, which lost 0 bases and 10 bases, there was a span of 10 bases. This CDR3 is built from 13 residues. Per the germline V gene, CDR1 is MNHEY and CDR2 is SVGEGT. CDR3 region: CASSYSTSYEQFF. The CDR3 nucleotides read TGTGCCAGCAGTTACTCGACCTCCTACGAGCAGTTCTTC.

This chain uses TRBV23-1 with TRBJ1-1, with 7 bases matching TRBD1. TRBV23-1 is an open reading frame, and its role is uncertain. V trimming: 2 bases; J trimming: 0 bases; junction bases outside the gene matches: 6. The CDR3 length is 16 residues. CDR3 sequence: CASSQTGTEVNTEAFF. DNA of the CDR3: TGCGCCAGCAGTCAAACCGGGACAGAGGTGAACACTGAAGCTTTCTTT.

The chain uses TRBV4-2 and TRBJ2-7, with 10 bases lining up with TRBD2. The assigned J gene may be wrong: the sequence end matches TRBJ2-5 better. The CDR3 is 16 amino acids. Germline CDR1 LGHNA, CDR2 YNFKEQ. CDR3 in DNA: TGTGCCAGCAGCCAAGATAGGGCTAGCGGGAGAGAGACCCAGTACTTC. Its translation: CASSQDRASGRETQYF.

This clonotype has just a few counts. V and J are TRBV6-5 and TRBJ2-6; D gene ambiguous. The germline CDR1 and CDR2 sequences are MNHEY and SVGAGI. The V end was cut by 2 bases, the J end by 0 bases, with 14 bases between. This CDR3 contains 18 residues. Here the CDR3 reads CASSYPGPKASGANVLTF. The CDR3 DNA is TGTGCCAGCAGTTACCCGGGCCCAAAAGCCTCTGGGGCCAACGTCCTGACTTTC.

The genes are TRBV2 and TRBJ2-6; D is perhaps TRBD1 or TRBD2 (5 bases each). The V end was cut by 8 bases, the J end by 2 bases, with 7 bases between. The CDR3 length is 13 residues. The V gene's germline CDR1 is SNHLY and CDR2 FYNNEI. CDR3: CASQGAGANVLTF. The CDR3 nucleotides are TGTGCCAGCCAGGGAGCTGGGGCCAACGTCCTGACTTTC.

In this sample, this clonotype turned up a few times. The chain uses TRBV9 and TRBJ2-5, with no clear D. The CDR3 extends over 14 amino acids. The V gene lost 0 bases and the J gene lost 4 bases, with 10 bases spanning the gap. Germline CDR1 SGDLS, CDR2 YYNGEE. The CDR3 here is CASSVEGLRETQYF. The CDR3 nucleotides read TGTGCCAGCAGCGTAGAAGGGCTACGAGAGACCCAGTACTTC. Full variable domain (rest looked up from reference TRBV9 and TRBJ2-5): DSGVTQTPKHLITATGQRVTLRCSPRSGDLSVYWYQQSLDQGLQFLIQYYNGEERAKGNILERFSAQQFPDLHSELNLSSLELGDSALYFCASSVEGLRETQYFGPGTRLLVL.

V and J are TRBV27 and TRBJ2-1; D is undetermined. The germline V gene has CDR1 MNHEY and CDR2 SMNVEV (reference sequence). This CDR3 is built from 13 residues. The V end was cut by 5 bases, the J end by 7 bases, with 12 bases between. This CDR3 reads CASSVAEMNEQFF. The CDR3 nucleotides are TGTGCCAGCAGTGTAGCAGAGATGAATGAGCAGTTCTTC.

The V call is TRBV5-1, the J call TRBJ2-1; D is perhaps TRBD1 (6 bases). Looked up from germline, CDR1 is SGHRS and CDR2 is YFSETQ. V gave up 2 bases and J gave up 5 bases, with 8 bases separating them. This CDR3 has 13 amino acids. CDR3 bases: TGCGCCAGCAGCTTCGGGGACAACAATGAGCAGTTCTTC. Protein: CASSFGDNNEQFF.

V usage is TRBV10-3 and J usage is TRBJ2-7; 7 positions match TRBD2. V was pared by 4 bases and J by 6 bases, with 6 bases of the junction left unmatched. CDR3 size: 13 residues. The germline V gene encodes CDR1 ENHRY and CDR2 SYGVKD. The CDR3 spells CAISGAGASEQYF. The CDR3 region has the DNA TGTGCCATCAGTGGGGCGGGAGCCTCCGAGCAGTACTTC.

The rearrangement joins TRBV5-1 to TRBJ2-7, with 7 bases matching TRBD2. The CDR3 is 14 residues long. Germline V gives CDR1 SGHRS, CDR2 YFSETQ. V dropped 4 bases and J dropped 3; count of bases not matched to a gene: 7. In DNA, the CDR3 is TGCGCCAGCAGCGCCCAGCGGGATTACTACGAGCAGTACTTC. Amino acids: CASSAQRDYYEQYF.